Described below is a single TCR beta chain sequence and its context. This record belongs to a study of blood T cell repertoires in COVID-19. Overall study context: Acute-phase and convalescent COVID-19 samples originated in the United States, Italy and Spain.

Some clones are missing from TCRdb's copy, which holds only in-frame ones; the method was immunoSEQ multiplex PCR. The data show roughly 500,000 clones, roughly 85% seen once. Deletions cut 2 bases from V and 0 bases from J, with 12 bases between. Germline CDR1 and CDR2: SGHTA and FQGTGA. This CDR3 has 16 residues. The rearrangement joins TRBV7-3 to TRBJ2-3, with D possibly TRBD2 on 6 matching bases. The sequenced sample consisted of peripheral blood. This clonotype was sampled from a human donor in a cohort sampled during active COVID-19. The DNA of the CDR3 is TGTGCCAGCAGCTTACGCCCAAGCGGGAGCACAGATACGCAGTATTTT. Translated: CASSLRPSGSTDTQYF. The variable domain in full, with the rest retrieved from reference TRBV7-3 and TRBJ2-3, is GAGVSQTPSNKVTEKGKYVELRCDPISGHTALYWYRQSLGQGPEFLIYFQGTGAADDSGLPNDRFFAVRPEGSVSTLKIQRTERGDSAVYLCASSLRPSGSTDTQYFGPGTRLTVL.